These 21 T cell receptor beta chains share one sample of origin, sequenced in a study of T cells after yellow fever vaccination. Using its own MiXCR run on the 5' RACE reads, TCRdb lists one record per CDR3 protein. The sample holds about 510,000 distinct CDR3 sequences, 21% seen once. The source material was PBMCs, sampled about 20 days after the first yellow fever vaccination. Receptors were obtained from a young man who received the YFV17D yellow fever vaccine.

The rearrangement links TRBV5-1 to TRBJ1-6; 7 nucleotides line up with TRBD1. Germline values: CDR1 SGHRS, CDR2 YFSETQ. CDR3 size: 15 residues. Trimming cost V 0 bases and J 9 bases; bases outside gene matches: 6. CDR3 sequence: CASSLVSGGSSPLHF. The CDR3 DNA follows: TGCGCCAGCAGCTTGGTATCAGGGGGAAGTTCACCCCTCCACTTT.

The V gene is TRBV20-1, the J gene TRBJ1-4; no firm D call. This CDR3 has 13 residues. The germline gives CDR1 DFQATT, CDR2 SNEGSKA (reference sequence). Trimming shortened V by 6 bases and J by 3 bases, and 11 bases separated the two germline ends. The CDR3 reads CSADKRPNEKLFF. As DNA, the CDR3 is TGCAGTGCCGATAAAAGACCTAATGAAAAACTGTTTTTT.

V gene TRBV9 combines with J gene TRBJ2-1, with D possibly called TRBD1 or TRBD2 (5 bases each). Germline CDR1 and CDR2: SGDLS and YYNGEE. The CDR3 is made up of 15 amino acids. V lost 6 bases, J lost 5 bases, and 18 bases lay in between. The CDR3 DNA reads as TGTGCCAGCACCCGAGACCGACAGACTAACAATGAGCAGTTCTTC. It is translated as CASTRDRQTNNEQFF. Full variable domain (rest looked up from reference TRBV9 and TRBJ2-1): DSGVTQTPKHLITATGQRVTLRCSPRSGDLSVYWYQQSLDQGLQFLIQYYNGEERAKGNILERFSAQQFPDLHSELNLSSLELGDSALYFCASTRDRQTNNEQFFGPGTRLTVL.

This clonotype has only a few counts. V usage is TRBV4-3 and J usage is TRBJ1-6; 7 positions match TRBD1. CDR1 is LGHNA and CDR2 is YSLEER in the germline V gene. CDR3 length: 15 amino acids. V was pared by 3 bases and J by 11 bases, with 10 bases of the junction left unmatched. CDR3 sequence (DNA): TGCGCCAGCAGCCATGAGGGGGCCAAGGGGGCACCCCTCCACTTT. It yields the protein CASSHEGAKGAPLHF.

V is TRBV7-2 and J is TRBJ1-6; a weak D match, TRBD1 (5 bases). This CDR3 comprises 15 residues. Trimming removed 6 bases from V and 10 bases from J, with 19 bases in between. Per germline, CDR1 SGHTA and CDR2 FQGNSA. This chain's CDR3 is CASRDAGGSGSPLHF. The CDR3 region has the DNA TGTGCCAGCAGGGACGCCGGGGGAAGCGGCTCACCCCTCCACTTT.

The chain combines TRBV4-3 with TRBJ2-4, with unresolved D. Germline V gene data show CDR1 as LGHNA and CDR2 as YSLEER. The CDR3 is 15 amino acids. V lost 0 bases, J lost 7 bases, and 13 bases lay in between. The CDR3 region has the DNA TGCGCCAGCAGCCAAGATTTCGCCCGCACGAACATTCAGTACTTC. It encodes CASSQDFARTNIQYF.

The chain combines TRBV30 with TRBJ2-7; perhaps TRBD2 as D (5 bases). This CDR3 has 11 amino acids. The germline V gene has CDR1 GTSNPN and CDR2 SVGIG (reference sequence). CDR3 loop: CGVRRAYEQYF. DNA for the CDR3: TGTGGGGTCCGGCGGGCATACGAGCAGTACTTC. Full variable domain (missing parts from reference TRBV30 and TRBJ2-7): SQTIHQWPATLVQPVGSPLSLECTVEGTSNPNLYWYRQAAGRGLQLLFYSVGIGQISSEVPQNLSASRPQDRQFILSSKKLLLSDSGFYLCGVRRAYEQYFGPGTRLTVT.

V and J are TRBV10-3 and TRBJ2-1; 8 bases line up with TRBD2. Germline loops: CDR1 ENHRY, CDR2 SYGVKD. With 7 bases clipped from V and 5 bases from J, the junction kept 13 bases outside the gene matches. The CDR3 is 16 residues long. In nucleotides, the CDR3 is TGTGCCATCACCCCGTGGGCGGGGGGTCGGCACAATGAGCAGTTCTTC. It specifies CAITPWAGGRHNEQFF.

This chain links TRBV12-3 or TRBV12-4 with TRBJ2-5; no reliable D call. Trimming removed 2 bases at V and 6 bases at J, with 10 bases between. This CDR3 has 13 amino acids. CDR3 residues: CASSLSHRKTQYF. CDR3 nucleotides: TGTGCCAGCAGTTTAAGCCACCGGAAGACCCAGTACTTC.

The CDR3: CASSEVAVGPNEKLFF. CDR3 bases: TGTGCCAGCAGTGAAGTAGCTGTTGGGCCTAATGAAAAACTGTTTTTT. The gene calls are TRBV2 and TRBJ1-4; D is uncertain. Per the germline V gene, CDR1 is SNHLY and CDR2 is FYNNEI. V was cut by 1 base and J by 3 bases, with 12 bases left in between. The CDR3 is 16 residues long. Supplemented by reference TRBV2 and TRBJ1-4, the full variable domain reads EPEVTQTPSHQVTQMGQEVILRCVPISNHLYFYWYRQILGQKVEFLVSFYNNEISEKSEIFDDQFSVERPDGSNFTLKIRSTKLEDSAMYFCASSEVAVGPNEKLFFGSGTQLSVL.

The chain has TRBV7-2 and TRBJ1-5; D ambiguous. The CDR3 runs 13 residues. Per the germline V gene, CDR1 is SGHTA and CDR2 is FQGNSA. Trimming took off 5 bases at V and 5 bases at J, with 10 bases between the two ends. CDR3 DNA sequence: TGTGCCAGCAGCCTTTTGTTGGATCAGCCCCAGCATTTT. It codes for CASSLLLDQPQHF.

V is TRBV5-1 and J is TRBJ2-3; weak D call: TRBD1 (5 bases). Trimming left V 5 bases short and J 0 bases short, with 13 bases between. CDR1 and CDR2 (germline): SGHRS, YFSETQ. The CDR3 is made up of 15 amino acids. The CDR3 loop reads CASRFQGQSTDTQYF. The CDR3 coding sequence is TGCGCCAGCAGATTCCAGGGTCAGAGCACAGATACGCAGTATTTT.

CDR3 sequence (DNA): TGTGCCACCAGTGAACGCGGGACAGGGGGCTCCCGCTACACCTTC. This codes for CATSERGTGGSRYTF. The chain has TRBV24-1 and TRBJ1-2, with 12 bases identical to TRBD1. This CDR3 comprises 15 residues. Germline V gene data show CDR1 as KGHDR and CDR2 as SFDVKD. V was clipped by 4 bases and J by 9 bases; unmatched bases: 8.

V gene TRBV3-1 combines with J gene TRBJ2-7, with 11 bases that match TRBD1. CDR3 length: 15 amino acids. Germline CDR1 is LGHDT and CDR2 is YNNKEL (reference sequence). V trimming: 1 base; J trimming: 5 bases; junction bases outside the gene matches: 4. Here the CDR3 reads CASSQADRGRNEQYF. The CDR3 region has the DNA TGTGCCAGCAGCCAAGCGGACAGGGGGCGCAACGAGCAGTACTTC.

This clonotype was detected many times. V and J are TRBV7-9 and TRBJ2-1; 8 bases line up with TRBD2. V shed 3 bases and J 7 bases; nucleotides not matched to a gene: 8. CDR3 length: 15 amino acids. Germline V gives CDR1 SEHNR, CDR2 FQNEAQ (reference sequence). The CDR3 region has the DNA TGTGCCAGCAGCTTTAACGCGGGGGGAGGGAATGAGCAGTTCTTC. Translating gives CASSFNAGGGNEQFF.

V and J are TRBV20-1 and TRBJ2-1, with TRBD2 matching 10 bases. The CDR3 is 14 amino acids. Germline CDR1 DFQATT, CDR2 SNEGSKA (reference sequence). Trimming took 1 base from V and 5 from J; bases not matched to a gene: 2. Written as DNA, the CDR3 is TGCAGTGCTAGAGTAGCGGGGGGTAACAATGAGCAGTTCTTC. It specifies CSARVAGGNNEQFF.

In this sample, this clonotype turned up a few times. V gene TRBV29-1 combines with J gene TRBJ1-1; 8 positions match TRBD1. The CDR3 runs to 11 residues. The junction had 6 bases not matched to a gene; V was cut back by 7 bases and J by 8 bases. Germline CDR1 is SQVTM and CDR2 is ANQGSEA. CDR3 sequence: CSGQDREEAFF. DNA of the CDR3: TGCAGCGGCCAGGACAGGGAAGAAGCTTTCTTT.

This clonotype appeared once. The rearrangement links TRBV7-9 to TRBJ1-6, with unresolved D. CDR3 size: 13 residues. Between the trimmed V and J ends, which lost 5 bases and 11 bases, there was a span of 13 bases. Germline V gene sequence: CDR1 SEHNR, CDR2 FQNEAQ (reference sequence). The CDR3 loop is CASSLSEEPPLHF. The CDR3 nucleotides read TGTGCCAGCAGCCTCAGCGAGGAGCCACCCCTCCACTTT.

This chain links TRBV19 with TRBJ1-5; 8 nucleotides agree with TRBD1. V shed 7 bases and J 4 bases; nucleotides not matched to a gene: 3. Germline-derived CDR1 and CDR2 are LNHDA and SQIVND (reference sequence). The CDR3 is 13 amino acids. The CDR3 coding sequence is TGTGCCAGTATGCACAGGGGGAATCAGCCCCAGCATTTT. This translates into CASMHRGNQPQHF.

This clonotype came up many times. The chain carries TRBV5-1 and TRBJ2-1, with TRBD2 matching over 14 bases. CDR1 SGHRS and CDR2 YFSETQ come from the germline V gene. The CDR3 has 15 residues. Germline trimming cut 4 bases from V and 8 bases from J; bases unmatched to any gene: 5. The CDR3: CASSTGLAGGYEQFF. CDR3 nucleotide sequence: TGCGCCAGCAGCACCGGACTAGCGGGGGGCTATGAGCAGTTCTTC.

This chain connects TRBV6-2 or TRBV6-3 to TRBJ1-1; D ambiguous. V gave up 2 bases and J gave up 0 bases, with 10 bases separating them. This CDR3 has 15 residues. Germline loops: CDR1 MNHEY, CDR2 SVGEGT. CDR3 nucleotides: TGTGCCAGCAGTTACGCGGGCAGTATGAACACTGAAGCTTTCTTT. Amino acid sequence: CASSYAGSMNTEAFF.